This TCR beta chain was observed in a study of OX40 agonist ivuxolimab in advanced cancers. At the level of the study: One patient with hepatocellular carcinoma and two with cutaneous melanoma, three in all, had partial responses.

Autoimmune disease history or systemic immunosuppression barred patients. Regarding the study as a whole: Relative to CD4+ cells, CD8+ T cells on average had more expanded clones. In a subset of nonresponders, normalized T-cell clonal expansion was also low.

About this clone itself: The target antigen is unknown.

The protocol was immunoSEQ multiplex PCR, while the TCRdb copy is restricted to in-frame clones and leaves out a portion. This sample carries about 98,000 clones, around 85% of them seen once, and the ten largest clones take 0.45% to 0.55%. Germline V lookup: CDR1 SGHNT, CDR2 YYREEE (reference sequence). Unmatched junction bases numbered 8, after V lost 5 bases and J lost 5 bases. CDR3 size: 14 residues. V and J are TRBV5-4 and TRBJ2-3, with 7 positions matching TRBD1. The sequenced sample was CD4+ or CD8+ T cells sorted from blood, obtained in a trial of the OX40 agonist ivuxolimab. The receptor was derived from an adult with an advanced solid tumor such as melanoma, head and neck, liver or kidney cancer. CDR3 amino acids: CASRPDRRLDTQYF. The CDR3 bases are TGTGCCAGCAGGCCGGACAGGAGACTAGATACGCAGTATTTT.